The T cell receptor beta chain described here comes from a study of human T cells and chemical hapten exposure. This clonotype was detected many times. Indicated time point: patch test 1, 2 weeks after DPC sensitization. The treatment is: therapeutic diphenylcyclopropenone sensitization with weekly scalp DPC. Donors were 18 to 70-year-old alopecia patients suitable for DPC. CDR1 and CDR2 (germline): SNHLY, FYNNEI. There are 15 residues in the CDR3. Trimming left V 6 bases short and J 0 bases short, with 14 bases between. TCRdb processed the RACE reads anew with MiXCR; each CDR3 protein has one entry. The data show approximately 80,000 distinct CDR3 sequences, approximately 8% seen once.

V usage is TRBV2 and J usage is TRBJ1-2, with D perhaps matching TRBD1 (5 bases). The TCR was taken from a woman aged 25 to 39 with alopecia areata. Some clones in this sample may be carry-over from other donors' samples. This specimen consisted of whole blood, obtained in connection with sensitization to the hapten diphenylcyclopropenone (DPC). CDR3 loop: CASRVLRGTNYGYTF. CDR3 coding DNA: TGTGCCAGCAGGGTACTACGGGGGACTAACTATGGCTACACCTTC.